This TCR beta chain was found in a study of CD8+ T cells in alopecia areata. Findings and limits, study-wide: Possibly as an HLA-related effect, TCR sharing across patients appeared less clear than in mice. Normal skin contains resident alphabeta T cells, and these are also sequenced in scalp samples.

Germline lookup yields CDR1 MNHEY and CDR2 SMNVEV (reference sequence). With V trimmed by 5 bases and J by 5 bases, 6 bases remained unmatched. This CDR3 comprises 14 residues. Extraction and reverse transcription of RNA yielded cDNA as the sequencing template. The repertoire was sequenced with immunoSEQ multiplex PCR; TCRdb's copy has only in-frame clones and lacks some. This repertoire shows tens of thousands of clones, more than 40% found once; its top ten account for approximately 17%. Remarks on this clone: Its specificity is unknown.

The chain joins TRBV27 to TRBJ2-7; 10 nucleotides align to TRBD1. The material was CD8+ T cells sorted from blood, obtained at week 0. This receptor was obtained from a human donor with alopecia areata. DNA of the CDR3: TGTGCCAGCAGTCTGGGACAGGGGACCCACGAGCAGTACTTC. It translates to CASSLGQGTHEQYF.